This TCR beta chain was sequenced in a study of vaccination and CD4 T cells after COVID-19. Study details: Six males and four females, two Hispanic, made up the convalescents. Two-dose vaccination with either BNT162b2 or mRNA-1273 was given to participants.

In the case of this clonotype: As yet, its antigen is unknown.

The germline CDR1 and CDR2 sequences are SGHTA and FQGTGA. V lost 4 bases to trimming and J lost 11 bases, with 14 bases between them. CDR3 length equals 12 residues. Cultured CD4+ T cell DNA was sequenced using the Oncomine TCR Beta short-read assay. CD4+ T cells were cultured, and genomic DNA was extracted from them. TCRdb used MiXCR to reprocess the PCR reads, holding one entry per CDR3 protein. Among approximately 10,000 distinct CDR3 sequences listed, around 37% were seen once. Treatment noted: 10-day PBMC culture with coronavirus spike peptide pools or control peptides (ViraFEST assay). These CD4+ T cells came from an unexposed donor, sampled before the COVID-19 pandemic (2011-2018). Scientists separated out CD4+ T cells through negative selection following 10 days in culture.

The sequencing sample was made of CD4+ T cells from blood, cultured in vitro. V and J are TRBV7-3 and TRBJ1-1; D uncertain. The sequence was obtained from a human donor in good health. In DNA, the CDR3 is TGTGCCAGCAGCTACACTGACGGAAGGGCTTTCTTT. Translating gives CASSYTDGRAFF.